The 13 T cell receptor beta chains below come from one sample, sequenced in a study of shared clonotypes between healthy human individuals. Repertoires were generated with immunoSEQ multiplex PCR, while TCRdb's copy carries only in-frame clones and drops some. Seen here are about 470,000 clones, 75% to 85% observed once, and the top ten hold about 12%. Sequencing used PBMCs. These receptors came from a woman in her thirties or forties in good health. Some clones in this sample may be carry-over from other donors' samples.

This chain connects TRBV4-1 to TRBJ1-4; TRBD1 might be the D (6 bases). The germline gives CDR1 MGHRA, CDR2 YSYEKL. This CDR3 region has 15 residues. Trimming removed 0 bases at V and 7 bases at J, with 12 bases between. The CDR3, as DNA: TGCGCCAGCAGCCAAGATGGGCTAGGGGGTGAAAAACTGTTTTTT. Amino acids: CASSQDGLGGEKLFF.

This chain links TRBV5-1 with TRBJ2-7; tentatively, D is TRBD1 or TRBD2 (5 bases each). Germline V gene data show CDR1 as SGHRS and CDR2 as YFSETQ. Trimming pared 4 bases from V and 5 bases from J, leaving 10 bases between. The length of the CDR3 is 12 residues. CDR3 residues: CASSGPGHEQYF. CDR3 DNA sequence: TGCGCCAGCAGCGGCCCGGGACACGAGCAGTACTTC. Full variable domain (rest looked up from reference TRBV5-1 and TRBJ2-7): KAGVTQTPRYLIKTRGQQVTLSCSPISGHRSVSWYQQTPGQGLQFLFEYFSETQRNKGNFPGRFSGRQFSNSRSEMNVSTLELGDSALYLCASSGPGHEQYFGPGTRLTVT.

The table lists this clone with a count of one. The V call is TRBV4-1, the J call TRBJ2-3; D unclear. The germline V and J ends were trimmed by 1 base and 2 bases, with 10 bases remaining between them. CDR1 and CDR2 from the germline V gene are MGHRA and YSYEKL. The length of the CDR3 is 15 residues. DNA for the CDR3: TGCGCCAGCAGCCAAGGACAAACTATCACAGATACGCAGTATTTT. As protein: CASSQGQTITDTQYF.

This chain uses TRBV29-1 with TRBJ1-1; D might be TRBD1 (6 bases). Germline CDR1 reads SQVTM; CDR2 reads ANQGSEA. The CDR3 totals 14 residues. Trimming took 6 bases from V and 4 from J, leaving 18 bases between them. CDR3 nucleotides: TGCAGCGTCGATTACACACAGGGTCTCACTGAAGCTTTCTTT. Encoded protein: CSVDYTQGLTEAFF.

This rearrangement joins TRBV19 to TRBJ1-2; a weak D match, TRBD1 (6 bases). Germline V CDR1 and CDR2: LNHDA, SQIVND (reference sequence). The CDR3 is 17 residues long. V was cut by 4 bases and J by 0 bases, with 18 bases left in between. The CDR3 sequence: CASSKLDSFQTNYGYTF. As DNA, the CDR3 is TGTGCCAGTAGTAAATTGGACAGCTTCCAAACTAACTATGGCTACACCTTC.

This clone has a single count. This chain connects TRBV7-3 to TRBJ2-3; D is perhaps TRBD1 (5 bases). The CDR3 has 14 residues. Trimming took 5 bases from V and 4 from J, leaving 13 bases between them. The V gene's germline CDR1 is SGHTA and CDR2 FQGTGA. The CDR3 is CASSPRTNSDTQYF. DNA for the CDR3: TGTGCCAGCAGCCCCAGGACAAACTCAGATACGCAGTATTTT.

This clone showed up just once. This chain connects TRBV6-6 to TRBJ1-5; weak D call: TRBD1 (6 bases). Per the germline V gene, CDR1 is MNHNY and CDR2 is SVGAGI (reference sequence). The germline V and J ends were trimmed by 6 bases and 2 bases, with 17 bases remaining between them. There are 16 residues in the CDR3. The chain's CDR3 is CASRDGGGIRNQPQHF. The CDR3 DNA reads as TGTGCCAGCAGGGATGGGGGCGGGATACGCAATCAGCCCCAGCATTTT.

The gene calls are TRBV4-2 and TRBJ1-4, with D maybe TRBD1 (6 bases). This CDR3 comprises 16 residues. Germline V gene lookup returns CDR1 LGHNA and CDR2 YNFKEQ. Trimming left V 4 bases short and J 8 bases short, with 20 bases between. CDR3 nucleotides: TGTGCCAGCAGCCCAGGGGCGGCAGGGGAGGGCGAAAAACTGTTTTTT. Its translation is CASSPGAAGEGEKLFF.

The chain uses TRBV7-9 and TRBJ2-1, with a tentative D call TRBD2 (6 bases). This CDR3 is 16 amino acids long. V dropped 2 bases and J dropped 3 bases, with 14 bases sitting between them. Germline V CDR1 and CDR2: SEHNR, FQNEAQ (reference sequence). The CDR3 loop is CASSLYWQEGYNEQFF. CDR3 DNA: TGTGCCAGCAGCTTATATTGGCAGGAGGGCTACAATGAGCAGTTCTTC.

This clone has only a few counts. The V and J genes are TRBV19 and TRBJ2-7; D is uncertain. Looked up from germline, CDR1 is LNHDA and CDR2 is SQIVND (reference sequence). The CDR3 contains 14 residues. The germline V and J ends were trimmed by 4 bases and 0 bases, with 10 bases remaining between them. The CDR3 nucleotides read TGTGCCAGTAGTACCCCGGGCGTCTCCTACGAGCAGTACTTC. Translated, it gives CASSTPGVSYEQYF.

The chain carries TRBV6-1 and TRBJ1-4; possibly TRBD1 for D (5 bases). The CDR3 totals 14 residues. The germline V gene encodes CDR1 MNHNS and CDR2 SASEGT. With 4 bases removed from V and 4 bases from J, the gap between germline ends came to 10 bases. The CDR3: CASSGGTHNEKLFF. Written as DNA, the CDR3 is TGTGCCAGCAGTGGGGGGACCCATAATGAAAAACTGTTTTTT.

The rearrangement joins TRBV7-9 to TRBJ2-5; D gene ambiguous. CDR1 and CDR2 from the germline V gene are SEHNR and FQNEAQ (reference sequence). Trimming took 0 bases from V and 5 from J, leaving 7 bases between them. CDR3 size: 13 residues. This CDR3 reads CASSLAPRETQYF. As DNA, the CDR3 is TGTGCCAGCAGCTTAGCCCCCAGGGAGACCCAGTACTTC. Drawing the rest from reference TRBV7-9 and TRBJ2-5, the complete variable domain is DTGVSQNPRHKITKRGQNVTFRCDPISEHNRLYWYRQTLGQGPEFLTYFQNEAQLEKSRLLSDRFSAERPKGSFSTLEIQRTEQGDSAMYLCASSLAPRETQYFGPGTRLLVL.

The V gene is TRBV7-8, the J gene TRBJ2-7; TRBD2 might be the D (5 bases). The CDR3 loop spans 14 amino acids. V dropped 3 bases and J dropped 2 bases, with 11 bases sitting between them. Germline V gene sequence: CDR1 SGHVS, CDR2 FQNEAQ. CDR3 protein: CASSFASRPYEQYF. The CDR3, as DNA: TGTGCCAGCAGCTTCGCTAGCCGGCCCTACGAGCAGTACTTC. The full variable domain, its missing parts supplied by reference TRBV7-8 and TRBJ2-7, is GAGVSQSPRYKVAKRGQDVALRCDPISGHVSLFWYQQALGQGPEFLTYFQNEAQLDKSGLPSDRFFAERPEGSVSTLKIQRTQQEDSAVYLCASSFASRPYEQYFGPGTRLTVT.